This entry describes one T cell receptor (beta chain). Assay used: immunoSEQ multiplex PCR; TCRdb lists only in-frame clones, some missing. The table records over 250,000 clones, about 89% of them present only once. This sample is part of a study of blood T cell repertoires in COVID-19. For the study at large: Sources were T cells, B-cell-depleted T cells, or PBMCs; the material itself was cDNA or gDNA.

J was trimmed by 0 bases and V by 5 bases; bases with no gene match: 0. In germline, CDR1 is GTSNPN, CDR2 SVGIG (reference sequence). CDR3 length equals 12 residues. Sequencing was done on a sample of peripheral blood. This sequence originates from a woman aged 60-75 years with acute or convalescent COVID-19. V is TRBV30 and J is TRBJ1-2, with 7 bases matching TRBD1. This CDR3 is CAWDRANYGYTF. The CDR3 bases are TGTGCCTGGGACAGGGCTAACTATGGCTACACCTTC.